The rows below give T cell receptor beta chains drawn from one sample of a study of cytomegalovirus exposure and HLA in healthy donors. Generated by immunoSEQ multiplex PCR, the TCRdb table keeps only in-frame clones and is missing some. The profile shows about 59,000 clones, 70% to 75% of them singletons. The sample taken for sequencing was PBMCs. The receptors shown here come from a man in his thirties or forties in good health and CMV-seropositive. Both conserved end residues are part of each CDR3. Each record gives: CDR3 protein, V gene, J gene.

CASSTGGSNQPQHF	TRBV11-2	TRBJ1-5
CASSTDRGQGTEAFF	TRBV19	TRBJ1-1
CASSQGRAGGTGKNIQYF	TRBV14	TRBJ2-4
CASSSHNVLTF	TRBV7-2	TRBJ2-6
CASSMGRGYGYTF	TRBV19	TRBJ1-2
CASSPQGNQPQHF	TRBV28	TRBJ1-5
CASSIDRVSTEAFF	TRBV19	TRBJ1-1
CASSIQDRRNQPQHF	TRBV7-2	TRBJ1-5
CASSFASGGAAQYF	TRBV5-4	TRBJ2-3
CASSLDRTSLREQYF	TRBV11-2	TRBJ2-7
CASSPDLAGGEKLFF	TRBV18	TRBJ1-4
CASSPVFHSPLHF	TRBV18	TRBJ1-6
CASSQVPSGGTEAFF	TRBV4-3	TRBJ1-1
CASSPYQGQPQHF	TRBV18	TRBJ1-5
CASSDSGQGDTGELFF	TRBV6-4	TRBJ2-2
CASSIAGPPNTGELFF	TRBV13	TRBJ2-2
CASTPWVGGAPADTQYF	TRBV5-6	TRBJ2-3
CGSRGVRGTEAFF	TRBV28	TRBJ1-1
CASSRQEETQYF	TRBV7-9	TRBJ2-3
CASSHPGTGRQFSYEQYF	TRBV4-3	TRBJ2-7
CSIRQGMGSPLHF	TRBV29-1	TRBJ1-6
CASSVGGAPDTQYF	TRBV9	TRBJ2-3
CASSLATPYGYTF	TRBV28	TRBJ1-2
CAWSREGDQPQHF	TRBV30	TRBJ1-5
CASSRTTGVRGAFF	TRBV6-6	TRBJ1-1
CASSDRAGNTEAFF	TRBV7-9	TRBJ1-1
CASSSGPGRNQPQHF	TRBV5-6	TRBJ1-5